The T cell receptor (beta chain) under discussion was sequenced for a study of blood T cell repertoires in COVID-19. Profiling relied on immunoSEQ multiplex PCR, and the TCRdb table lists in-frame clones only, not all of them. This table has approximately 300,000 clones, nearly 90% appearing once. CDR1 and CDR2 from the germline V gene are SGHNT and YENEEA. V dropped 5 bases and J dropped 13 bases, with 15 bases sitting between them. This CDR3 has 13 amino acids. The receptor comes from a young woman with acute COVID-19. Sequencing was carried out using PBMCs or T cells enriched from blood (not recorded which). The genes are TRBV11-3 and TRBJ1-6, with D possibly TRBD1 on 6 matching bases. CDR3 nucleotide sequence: TGTGCCAGCAGCCTAAAAACAGGGTCGCCCCTCCACTTT. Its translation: CASSLKTGSPLHF. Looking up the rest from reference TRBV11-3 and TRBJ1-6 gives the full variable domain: EAGVVQSPRYKIIEKKQPVAFWCNPISGHNTLYWYLQNLGQGPELLIRYENEEAVDDSQLPKDRFSAERLKGVDSTLKIQPAELGDSAVYLCASSLKTGSPLHFGNGTRLTVT.